Listed below are T cell receptor beta chains from one sample, sequenced in a study of cytomegalovirus exposure and HLA in healthy donors. The assay was immunoSEQ multiplex PCR, and TCRdb's table has in-frame clones only and misses some. The sample records 90,000 to 150,000 clones, less than 75% being singletons. The sample was PBMCs. These receptors were taken from a woman aged 40-49 years in good health and CMV-seronegative. Both conserved end residues are part of each CDR3. A D gene is named only where the DNA matches it firmly. Size is stated for part of the rows, as once, few or many counts, or as a class when the clone is expanded.

CATSREINRATTYEQYF TGTGCCACCAGCAGAGAAATTAACAGGGCTACCACCTACGAGCAGTACTTC TRBV15 . TRBJ2-7 .
CASRGQGAKNIQYF TGTGCCAGCAGGGGACAGGGCGCCAAAAACATTCAGTACTTC TRBV11-2 TRBD1 TRBJ2-4 .
CASSPLEGSETQYF TGTGCCAGCAGCCCCCTGGAGGGGTCGGAGACCCAGTACTTC TRBV9 . TRBJ2-5 .
CASSLGLASPTRELFF TGTGCCAGCAGCTTGGGACTAGCGTCGCCTACCCGGGAGCTGTTTTTT TRBV11-2 TRBD2 TRBJ2-2 few
CASSFYLTANSPLHF TGTGCCAGCAGTTTTTATTTAACAGCTAATTCACCCCTCCACTTT TRBV27 . TRBJ1-6 .
CASSYSRGGKHEQYF TGTGCCAGCAGTTACTCACGAGGGGGCAAGCACGAGCAGTACTTC TRBV6-5 TRBD1 TRBJ2-7 .
CASSEGAGNTIYF TGCGCCAGCAGCGAGGGGGCAGGAAACACCATATATTTT TRBV5-1 TRBD1 TRBJ1-3 .
CASSVGLAGGPQFF TGTGCCAGCAGTGTGGGACTAGCGGGAGGGCCGCAGTTCTTC TRBV6-5 TRBD2 TRBJ2-1 .
CASSTLGGRGVETQYF TGTGCCAGCAGCACCCTAGGCGGGAGGGGGGTAGAGACCCAGTACTTC TRBV5-5 TRBD2 TRBJ2-5 .
CASSADRGYVLTF TGTGCCAGTAGTGCAGACAGGGGTTACGTCCTGACTTTC TRBV19 TRBD1 TRBJ2-6 once
CASSVGGQQETQYF TGTGCCAGCAGCGTAGGGGGACAGCAAGAGACCCAGTACTTC TRBV9 TRBD1 TRBJ2-5 .
CASSVENPGQGRTDTQYF TGTGCCAGCAGCGTTGAGAATCCGGGACAGGGTCGGACAGATACGCAGTATTTT TRBV9 TRBD1 TRBJ2-3 few
CASRDSGSPLHF TGTGCCAGCCGGGACAGTGGATCACCCCTCCACTTT TRBV7-9 TRBD1 TRBJ1-6 .
CASSLVAANTGELFF TGTGCCAGCAGCTTAGTTGCAGCGAACACCGGGGAGCTGTTTTTT TRBV7-6 . TRBJ2-2 few
CASSSDRGRGEKLFF TGTGCCAGCAGCTCCGACAGGGGAAGGGGCGAAAAACTGTTTTTT TRBV5-5 TRBD1 TRBJ1-4 once
CASRPGQGAYEQYF TGTGCCAGCAGACCGGGACAGGGAGCCTACGAGCAGTACTTC TRBV28 TRBD1 TRBJ2-7 .
CASSSLTQGTNSPLHF TGTGCCAGCAGCTCCCTGACTCAGGGGACCAATTCACCCCTCCACTTT TRBV5-6 . TRBJ1-6 .
CASSLRQGGIEKLFF TGTGCCAGCAGTTTAAGGCAGGGCGGGATCGAAAAACTGTTTTTT TRBV28 . TRBJ1-4 once
CASSQDPTGRQPQHF TGCGCCAGCAGCCAAGATCCCACGGGGAGGCAGCCCCAGCATTTT TRBV4-1 . TRBJ1-5 .
CASSPGVSSTDTQYF TGTGCCAGCAGCCCAGGGGTGTCGAGCACAGATACGCAGTATTTT TRBV7-9 . TRBJ2-3 .
CASSVGWQGAPLHF TGTGCCAGCAGCGTAGGGTGGCAGGGCGCACCCCTCCACTTT TRBV9 . TRBJ1-6 once
CAWSVSGDGNTIYF TGTGCCTGGAGTGTATCAGGGGATGGAAACACCATATATTTT TRBV30 . TRBJ1-3 few
CSVETTGGFYEQYF TGCAGCGTTGAAACGACAGGGGGCTTTTACGAGCAGTACTTC TRBV29-1 TRBD1 TRBJ2-7 .
CSSSLVANEQYF TGTTCCAGCAGCTTAGTGGCAAACGAGCAGTACTTC TRBV7-9 . TRBJ2-7 .